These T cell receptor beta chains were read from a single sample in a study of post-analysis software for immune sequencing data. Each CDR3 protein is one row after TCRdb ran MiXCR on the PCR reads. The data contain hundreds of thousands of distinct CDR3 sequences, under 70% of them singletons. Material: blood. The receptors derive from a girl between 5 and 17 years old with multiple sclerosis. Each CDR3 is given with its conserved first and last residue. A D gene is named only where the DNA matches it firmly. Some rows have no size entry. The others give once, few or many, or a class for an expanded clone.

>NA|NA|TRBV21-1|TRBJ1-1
TGTGCCAGCAACCGTCCCCGTCTCCCAGGTACTTTCTTT
CASNRPRLPGTFF
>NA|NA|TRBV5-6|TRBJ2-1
TGTGCCAGCAGCTTGGGACCCGGGGATGAGCAGTTCTTC
CASSLGPGDEQFF
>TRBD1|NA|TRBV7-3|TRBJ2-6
TGTGCCAGCAGCTTATTAGGGGACAGGGTCGGAGGGGCCAACGTCCTGACTTTC
CASSLLGDRVGGANVLTF
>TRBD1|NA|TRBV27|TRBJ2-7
TGTGCCAGCAGTCCTTGGACAGGCAACTACGAGCAGTACTTC
CASSPWTGNYEQYF
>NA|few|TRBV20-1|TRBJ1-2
TGCAGTGCTCTAACAGGGACCGATGGCTACACCTTC
CSALTGTDGYTF
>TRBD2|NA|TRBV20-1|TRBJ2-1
TGCAGTGCTCCCGGGTCTTTAAGCGGGAGGGCCTGGAATGAGCAGTTCTTC
CSAPGSLSGRAWNEQFF
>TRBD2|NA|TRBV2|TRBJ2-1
TGTGCTTGCAAGGGGACTAGCGGGAGGCGCTACAATGAGCAGTTCTTC
CACKGTSGRRYNEQFF
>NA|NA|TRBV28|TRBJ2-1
TGTGCCAGCAGCATGCAGTTCCCCCCTGAGCAGTTCTTC
CASSMQFPPEQFF
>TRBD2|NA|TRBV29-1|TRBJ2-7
TGCAGCGTTACGACGGGGGGCTCCTACGAGCAGTACTTC
CSVTTGGSYEQYF
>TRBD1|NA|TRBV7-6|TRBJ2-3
TGTGCCAGCAGCTTATACGTAGGGGGCTCAGATACGCAGTATTTT
CASSLYVGGSDTQYF
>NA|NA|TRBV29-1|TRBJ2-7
TGCAGCGTTGCCAACAGGGCCCGCTACGAGCAGTACTTC
CSVANRARYEQYF
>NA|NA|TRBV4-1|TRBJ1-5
TGCGCCAGCAGCCAAGATCGGGCGGTGGGTCAGCCCCAGCATTTT
CASSQDRAVGQPQHF
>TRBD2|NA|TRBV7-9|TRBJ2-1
TGTGCCAGCAGCTTAGTACTAGCGAGTTACAATGAGCAGTTCTTC
CASSLVLASYNEQFF
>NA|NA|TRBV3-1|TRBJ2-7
TGTGCCAGCAGCCACCGGGACTCCAATATTTACGAGCAGTACTTC
CASSHRDSNIYEQYF
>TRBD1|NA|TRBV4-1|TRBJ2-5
TGCGCCAGCAGCCAAGTTGAACAGGGGAAGACCCAGTACTTC
CASSQVEQGKTQYF
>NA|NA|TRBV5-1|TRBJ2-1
TGCGCCAGCAGGGTTTCGGACCCCTCGTGGGAGCAGTTCTTC
CASRVSDPSWEQFF
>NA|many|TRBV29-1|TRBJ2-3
TGCAGCGGGTTCGGCGGATACACAGATACGCAGTATTTT
CSGFGGYTDTQYF
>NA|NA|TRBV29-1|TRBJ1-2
TGCAGGGTTGACTGGGGTCTTGGCTACACCTTC
CRVDWGLGYTF
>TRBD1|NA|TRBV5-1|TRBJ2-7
TGCGCCAGCAGCTTGGGTCCAGGGGGAATCTACGAGCAGTACTTC
CASSLGPGGIYEQYF
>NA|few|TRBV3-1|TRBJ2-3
TGTGCCAGCAGCCCTCGGACCCTAGTGGATACGCAGTATTTT
CASSPRTLVDTQYF
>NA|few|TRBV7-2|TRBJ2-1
TGTGCCAGCAGCTTGTGGCAGGATGAGCAGTTCTTC
CASSLWQDEQFF
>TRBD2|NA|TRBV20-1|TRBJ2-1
TGCAGTGCTAGGACTAGCGGGAGGGCCCCGCAGTTCTTC
CSARTSGRAPQFF
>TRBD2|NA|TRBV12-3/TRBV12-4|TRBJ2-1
TGTGCCAGCAGTTCCGTAGCGGGACAAGAGCAGTTCTTC
CASSSVAGQEQFF
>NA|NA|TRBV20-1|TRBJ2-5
TGCAGCGCCCTACGGGGTCAAGAGACCCAGTACTTC
CSALRGQETQYF
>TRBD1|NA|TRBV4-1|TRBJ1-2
TGCGCCAGCAGCCAGGGACAGGGGGCTTTAGGGTATGGCTACACCTTC
CASSQGQGALGYGYTF
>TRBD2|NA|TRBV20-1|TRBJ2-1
TGCAGTGCTAGTGTAAGCGGGGGAGTTGGTGAGCAGTTCTTC
CSASVSGGVGEQFF
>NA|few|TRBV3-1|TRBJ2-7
TGTGCCAGCAGCCAACTATTTAACCGGGCCCCTAAGACCTACGAGCAGTACTTC
CASSQLFNRAPKTYEQYF
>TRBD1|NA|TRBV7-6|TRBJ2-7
TGTGCCAGCAGCTCTGGGACAGGGACCGAGCAGTACTTC
CASSSGTGTEQYF